This T cell receptor (beta chain) was identified during a study of cytomegalovirus exposure and HLA in healthy donors. Study-level background: Prior work identified 117 million unique TCR beta sequences in some 180 million T cells. The study placed about four fifths of its 398 genotyped donors in the Caucasian-associated ancestry cluster. Study findings and constraints: For most TCR sequences rarity was the rule, although some public TCRs occurred in many donors.

This CDR3 comprises 11 residues. Germline CDR1 and CDR2: SNHLY and FYNNEI. V dropped 9 bases and J dropped 13 bases, with 16 bases sitting between them. The PCR was carried out with 60 Vbeta primers and 13 Jbeta primers. Measured with immunoSEQ multiplex PCR; TCRdb has only the in-frame clones, and not every one. The table lists tens of thousands of clones, 81% of them singletons, with about 1.2% in the top ten. Notes on this clone: What it binds is not known.

Sequenced input: PBMCs. The TCR originated in a girl aged 2 to 10 in good health and CMV-seropositive. The chain carries TRBV2 and TRBJ2-1; D may be TRBD2 (6 bases). DNA of the CDR3: TGTGCCAGTTCTCCGGGAGCAGTACAGTTCTTC. Its protein is CASSPGAVQFF.